The text below deals with one TCR beta chain. Its antigen is not identified. Both 60 Vbeta primers and 13 Jbeta primers went into the PCR. This table comes from immunoSEQ multiplex PCR, and its TCRdb copy is limited to in-frame clones, with some not included. The sample holds about 150,000 clones, around 75% seen once. The data belong to a study of cytomegalovirus exposure and HLA in healthy donors. Study in general: Among the 398 genotyped donors, 65% to 90% were placed in the Caucasian-associated ancestry cluster. Notes on the study in general: For most subjects, TCR beta sequences were reported to predict HLA-A and HLA-B alleles with accuracy. Presence/absence results assume similar sequencing depth per donor, which may not hold. Highly shared sequence variants in one cluster were likely a sequencing artifact.

CDR3 length: 18 residues. The germline CDR1 and CDR2 sequences are SGHVS and FNYEAQ. V was pared by 1 base and J by 3 bases, with 11 bases of the junction left unmatched. The chain combines TRBV7-6 with TRBJ2-7, with 11 bases fitting TRBD2. Sample: PBMCs. This clonotype was sampled from a man younger than 45 in good health and CMV-seropositive. This CDR3 is CASSLEIGLAGDFYEQYF. The CDR3 coding sequence is TGTGCCAGCAGCTTAGAAATCGGACTAGCGGGTGATTTCTACGAGCAGTACTTC.